The T cell receptor beta chain under discussion was sequenced for a study of Ad26.COV2.S vaccination and SARS-CoV-2 variants. The CDR3 loop spans 15 amino acids. Germline V gene sequence: CDR1 LNHDA, CDR2 SQIVND (reference sequence). Deletions cut 2 bases from V and 6 bases from J, with 14 bases between. Clones were sequenced by immunoSEQ multiplex PCR, and TCRdb holds only the in-frame ones, with some missing. The profile shows 300,000 to 400,000 clones, around 90% of them singletons. Treatment meaning: roughly 19 received Ad26.COV2.S at low or high dose, single or two shots; five or six received placebo; per-sample allocation not given. Day 63 after the first injection of vaccine or placebo was the sampling time.

The source is a person between 18 and 65 years old who received the Ad26.COV2.S COVID-19 vaccine or a placebo. This sample comprised peripheral blood, obtained in a trial of Ad26.COV2.S vaccine versus placebo. This chain connects TRBV19 to TRBJ2-1, with D perhaps TRBD2 (5 bases). The CDR3 loop reads CASSIWAGVSNEQFF. The CDR3 DNA sequence: TGTGCCAGTAGTATATGGGCGGGCGTATCCAATGAGCAGTTCTTC.